This TCR beta chain was captured in a study of blood T cell repertoires in COVID-19. Study in general: Italy, Spain and the United States were the sources of the convalescent and acute COVID-19 samples.

In the original analysis: Estimates of nucleated cell counts were drawn from the amplification of reference gene primers. Generated by immunoSEQ multiplex PCR, the TCRdb table keeps only in-frame clones and is missing some. V and J calls and clone size follow that table, whereas D and trimming were derived from the DNA. The table includes about 250,000 clones, around 90% detected once. The V end lost 5 bases, the J end lost 7 bases, and 18 bases lay between the germline ends. Germline V gives CDR1 MNHEY, CDR2 SMNVEV (reference sequence). The CDR3 loop spans 14 amino acids. The sequenced sample consisted of peripheral blood. This chain connects TRBV27 to TRBJ2-7, with D perhaps matching TRBD1 (5 bases). This sequence was found in a man older than 75 with acute or convalescent COVID-19. The CDR3 is CASSLLGQDGEQYF. The CDR3 bases are TGTGCCAGCAGTCTCCTTGGACAAGATGGAGAGCAGTACTTC.